The T cell receptor beta chain under discussion was sequenced for a study of metastatic and nonmetastatic thyroid tumors. Across the whole study: Across blood and tumor or nodule tissue, repertoires from malignant and benign thyroid patients were compared with one another.

The junction had 5 bases not matched to a gene; V was cut back by 4 bases and J by 4 bases. The CDR3 contains 14 residues. The germline V gene encodes CDR1 LNHDA and CDR2 SQIVND (reference sequence). This clone was counted at least ten times. Its antigen is still unknown. Ahead of thyroid surgery, no patient had received treatment of any kind. Original processing methods: Building a distant-metastasis classifier for papillary thyroid cancer drew on CDR3 differences across clinicopathological groups. Using MiXCR, TCRdb re-called clones from the PCR reads. The V and J calls, along with clone size, are taken from TCRdb and not from the paper's own processing. The sample lists 33,000 or so clones, 7.4% occurring once. Points from the study as a whole: Malignant thyroid tumors reportedly exceeded benign nodules significantly in TCR beta diversity, with the difference appearing in blood and tumor.

The V gene is TRBV19, the J gene TRBJ1-2; 8 bases align to TRBD1. The specimen was blood. The receptor was isolated from a female donor with papillary thyroid cancer or a benign thyroid nodule (not recorded which). Some clones in this sample may be carry-over from other donors' samples. CDR3 amino acids: CASSTRDRLYGYTF. The CDR3 nucleotides are TGTGCCAGTAGTACCCGGGACAGGCTCTATGGCTACACCTTC.